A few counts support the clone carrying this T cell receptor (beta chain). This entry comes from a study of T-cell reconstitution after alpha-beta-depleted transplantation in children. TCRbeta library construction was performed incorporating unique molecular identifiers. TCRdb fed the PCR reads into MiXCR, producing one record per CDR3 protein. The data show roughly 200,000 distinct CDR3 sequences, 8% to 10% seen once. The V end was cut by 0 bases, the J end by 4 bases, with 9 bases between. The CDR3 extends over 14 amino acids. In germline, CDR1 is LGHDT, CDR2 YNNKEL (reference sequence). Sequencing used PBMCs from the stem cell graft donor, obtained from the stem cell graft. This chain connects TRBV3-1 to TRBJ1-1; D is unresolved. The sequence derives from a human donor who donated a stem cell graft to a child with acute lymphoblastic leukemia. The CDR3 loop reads CASSQDWSVTEAFF. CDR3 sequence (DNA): TGTGCCAGCAGCCAAGATTGGTCGGTCACTGAAGCTTTCTTT.